The 6 T cell receptor beta chains below all came from one sample that was sequenced in a study of metastatic and nonmetastatic thyroid tumors. Ahead of thyroid surgery, no patient had received treatment of any kind. TCRdb reprocessed the PCR reads via MiXCR. The data hold 15,000 or so clones, with more than 20% observed a single time. The source material was tumor tissue. The receptors were sampled from a female donor with papillary thyroid cancer or a benign thyroid nodule (not recorded which). Some clones in this sample may be carry-over from other donors' samples.

With respect to this clone: Given the absence of the conserved phenylalanine or tryptophan at the CDR3 end, a read error is likely. The chain joins TRBV30 to TRBJ1-6; maybe TRBD1 (5 bases). The germline V and J ends were trimmed by 5 bases and 7 bases, with 15 bases remaining between them. CDR1 is GTSNPN, CDR2 SVGIG, per germline (reference sequence). The CDR3 is 14 amino acids. The CDR3: CAWVLGGSNSPLHS. Written as DNA, the CDR3 is TGTGCCTGGGTCCTCGGGGGGTCGAATTCACCCCTCCACTCT.

This clone was detected ten times or more. Mismatch with germline at one junction end may stem from a read error. This chain connects TRBV4-1 to TRBJ1-1; D gene unclear. CDR1 and CDR2 from the germline V gene are MGHRA and YSYEKL. The CDR3 has 14 residues. CDR3 bases: TGCGCCAGCAGCCAAGTCCACAAGGGAACTGAGGCTTTCTTT. It encodes CASSQVHKGTEAFF.

By share, this clone counts as medium-sized. The chain joins TRBV3-1 to TRBJ1-2; TRBD1 is a possible D gene (5 bases). V lost 4 bases and J lost 2, with 11 bases in between. This CDR3 region has 14 residues. Germline CDR1 LGHDT, CDR2 YNNKEL (reference sequence). Here the CDR3 DNA reads TGTGCCAGCAGCCCCCGAAAGGGGAACTATGGCTACACCTTC. This codes for CASSPRKGNYGYTF.

This clone was seen a few times. V gene TRBV19 combines with J gene TRBJ2-7; 8 bases map to TRBD1. CDR1 and CDR2 (germline): LNHDA, SQIVND (reference sequence). The length of the CDR3 is 13 residues. For the CDR3, the DNA is TGTAACTCAGGGGGCGCCGACCCCTACGAGCAGTACTTC. Residues: CNSGGADPYEQYF.

This clone has only a few counts. The junction differs from germline at one of its ends, possibly a read error. This chain connects TRBV19 to TRBJ2-1, with TRBD1 as a possible D gene (5 bases). The germline CDR1 and CDR2 sequences are LNHDA and SQIVND (reference sequence). CDR3 size: 15 residues. The CDR3 bases are TGTGCCAGTAGTAGCGCCGTGACAGCATACAATGATCAGTTCTTC. It yields the protein CASSSAVTAYNDQFF.

The rearrangement uses TRBV20-1 and TRBJ2-5; no definite D call. This CDR3 is 11 amino acids long. CDR1 and CDR2 (germline): DFQATT, SNEGSKA (reference sequence). Trimming stripped 7 bases from V and 1 base from J, with 7 bases between. In DNA, the CDR3 is TGCAGTGGGGAAGTCCAAGAGACCCAGTACTTC. It specifies CSGEVQETQYF.